The rows below give T cell receptor beta chains drawn from one sample of a study of cytomegalovirus exposure and HLA in healthy donors. Method: immunoSEQ multiplex PCR; TCRdb's copy keeps in-frame clones and lacks some. The table shows 140,000 to 150,000 clones, with under 85% occurring only once. Sequenced input: PBMCs. These receptors originate from a woman between 40 and 55 years old in good health and CMV-seropositive. Both conserved end residues are part of each CDR3. Fields, in order: clone size, J gene, D gene, V gene, CDR3 DNA, CDR3 protein. A D gene is named only where the DNA matches it firmly. Expanded clones get a size class; other rows say once, few or many, or leave the size out.

size: .
J: TRBJ1-2
D: TRBD1
V: TRBV9
DNA: TGTGCCAGCAATTTCAGGGGGCAGAACTATGGCTACACCTTC
CDR3: CASNFRGQNYGYTF

size: .
J: TRBJ1-1
D: .
V: TRBV21-1
DNA: TGTGCCAGCAGCCTAGAGGGAGGGGTCACTGAAGCTTTCTTT
CDR3: CASSLEGGVTEAFF

size: .
J: TRBJ1-6
D: TRBD1
V: TRBV2
DNA: TGTGTCAGCGGGACAGGGTTCCTTAATTCACCCCTCCACTTT
CDR3: CVSGTGFLNSPLHF

size: .
J: TRBJ2-1
D: TRBD2
V: TRBV6-1
DNA: TGTGCCAGCAGCGCTAGCGGGGGGGTTTACAATGAGCAGTTCTTC
CDR3: CASSASGGVYNEQFF

size: few
J: TRBJ1-4
D: .
V: TRBV10-1
DNA: TGCGCCAGCACCCTTGGGGGCCTCGGAGAAAAACTGTTTTTT
CDR3: CASTLGGLGEKLFF

size: .
J: TRBJ1-6
D: .
V: TRBV11-1
DNA: TGTGCCAGCAGCTTATCAAATAGCCTCAATAATTCACCCCTCCACTTT
CDR3: CASSLSNSLNNSPLHF

size: .
J: TRBJ2-5
D: TRBD2
V: TRBV7-2
DNA: TGTGCCAGCAGCCGACGGACTAGTCGGGAGACCCAGTACTTC
CDR3: CASSRRTSRETQYF

size: once
J: TRBJ2-1
D: .
V: TRBV5-1
DNA: TGCGCCAGCAGCTTGGAGCGATCTGGCAATGAGCAGTTCTTC
CDR3: CASSLERSGNEQFF

size: .
J: TRBJ1-2
D: .
V: TRBV11-3
DNA: TGTGCCAGCAGCTCAAAACCGGGACACAACTTC
CDR3: CASSSKPGHNF

size: .
J: TRBJ2-3
D: TRBD1
V: TRBV7-9
DNA: TGCGCCAGCAGCTTAGCGACAGGGTTGATAGCTGATACGCAGTATTTT
CDR3: CASSLATGLIADTQYF

size: .
J: TRBJ1-3
D: TRBD1
V: TRBV6-5
DNA: TGTGCCAGCAGCCCGGGACAGAGAAACACCATATATTTT
CDR3: CASSPGQRNTIYF

size: .
J: TRBJ2-5
D: .
V: TRBV4-1
DNA: TGCGCCAGCAGCCAAAGATTCGTAACACCGAACCAAGAGACCCAGTACTTC
CDR3: CASSQRFVTPNQETQYF

size: .
J: TRBJ2-2
D: TRBD1
V: TRBV12-5
DNA: TGTGCTAGTGACCCGGACAGGGGAGGTACCGGGGAGCTGTTTTTT
CDR3: CASDPDRGGTGELFF

size: .
J: TRBJ1-1
D: TRBD1
V: TRBV5-1
DNA: TGCGCCAGCAGCCTCGGACAGGGCTTGACTGAAGCTTTCTTT
CDR3: CASSLGQGLTEAFF

size: .
J: TRBJ2-3
D: TRBD1
V: TRBV4-1
DNA: TGCGCCAGCAGCCAGGAGGCTTTGGGACAGGCTTTCCGGGATACGCAGTATTTT
CDR3: CASSQEALGQAFRDTQYF

size: .
J: TRBJ2-3
D: TRBD1
V: TRBV5-6
DNA: TGTGCCAGCAGAGGACAGGGGGGCGCAGATACGCAGTATTTT
CDR3: CASRGQGGADTQYF

size: once
J: TRBJ2-1
D: .
V: TRBV25-1
DNA: TGTGCCAGCAGTATACCCGGGAGCCTGGGAAACAATGAGCAGTTCTTC
CDR3: CASSIPGSLGNNEQFF

size: .
J: TRBJ1-1
D: TRBD1
V: TRBV6-5
DNA: TGTGCCAGCAGTTACGGACAGGGTGAAGCTTTCTTT
CDR3: CASSYGQGEAFF

size: .
J: TRBJ1-2
D: TRBD1
V: TRBV15
DNA: TGTGCCACCAGCACGGGACAGGGAGAAGACTATGGCTACACCTTC
CDR3: CATSTGQGEDYGYTF

size: .
J: TRBJ2-5
D: .
V: TRBV5-1
DNA: TGCGCCAGCAGCTTGGGGAGCTCTGCGGGGGAGACCCAGTACTTC
CDR3: CASSLGSSAGETQYF

size: once
J: TRBJ2-7
D: .
V: TRBV6-1
DNA: TGTGCCAGCAGTGACCAGCCTAGGGGATTCTACGAGCAGTACTTC
CDR3: CASSDQPRGFYEQYF

size: .
J: TRBJ2-7
D: TRBD2
V: TRBV28
DNA: TGTGCCAGCAGTTTAGCGGGGGGGCCTTCGGGCGAGCAGTACTTC
CDR3: CASSLAGGPSGEQYF

size: .
J: TRBJ2-1
D: TRBD1
V: TRBV6-5
DNA: TGTGCCAGCAGGCGCGGACAGGGCTTCTCCAATGAGCAGTTCTTC
CDR3: CASRRGQGFSNEQFF

size: .
J: TRBJ1-1
D: .
V: TRBV6-4
DNA: TGTGCCAGTTACACAATAGGGAGGACGAACACTGAAGCTTTCTTT
CDR3: CASYTIGRTNTEAFF

size: .
J: TRBJ2-6
D: .
V: TRBV11-2
DNA: TGTGCCAGCAGCTTAGAGAGTGACAGCAGCCTCTCCTCTGGGGCCAACGTCCTGACTTTC
CDR3: CASSLESDSSLSSGANVLTF

size: once
J: TRBJ1-1
D: .
V: TRBV27
DNA: TGTGCCACCAAAGACAACACAAACACTGAAGCTTTCTTT
CDR3: CATKDNTNTEAFF

size: .
J: TRBJ1-2
D: TRBD1
V: TRBV28
DNA: TGTGCCAGCAGTTCCCCTACCCAAAGGGGGCAGGGGGATGGCTACACCTTC
CDR3: CASSSPTQRGQGDGYTF

size: .
J: TRBJ2-3
D: TRBD2
V: TRBV5-1
DNA: TGCGCCAGCAGCTTGTTACCCAGCGGGGGGACCTTCACAGATACGCAGTATTTT
CDR3: CASSLLPSGGTFTDTQYF

size: few
J: TRBJ1-4
D: .
V: TRBV6-1
DNA: TGTGCCAGCAAGAGCTCCCACAGTTTTGGTGAAAAACTGTTTTTT
CDR3: CASKSSHSFGEKLFF

size: .
J: TRBJ2-7
D: .
V: TRBV5-6
DNA: TGTGCCAGCAGCTACCAGGGTTTCCACGAGCAGTACTTC
CDR3: CASSYQGFHEQYF

size: .
J: TRBJ2-7
D: TRBD1
V: TRBV27
DNA: TGTGCCAGCAGTAGGACAGGGTACATATACGAGCAGTACTTC
CDR3: CASSRTGYIYEQYF

size: .
J: TRBJ1-2
D: TRBD1
V: TRBV19
DNA: TGTGCCAGTAGCATCTCGCCAGGGGGCAACTATGGCTACACCTTC
CDR3: CASSISPGGNYGYTF

size: .
J: TRBJ1-2
D: .
V: TRBV18
DNA: TGTGCCAGCTCCCCAAGGGAGGGAGGGGCGTCCGGCTACACCTTC
CDR3: CASSPREGGASGYTF

size: .
J: TRBJ1-1
D: .
V: TRBV4-1
DNA: TGCGCCAGCAGCCAAGGGGCGAACACTGAAGCTTTCTTT
CDR3: CASSQGANTEAFF

size: .
J: TRBJ2-7
D: TRBD1
V: TRBV27
DNA: TGTGCCAGCAGAAGACAGGGGGCTTCCTACGAGCAGTACTTC
CDR3: CASRRQGASYEQYF

size: .
J: TRBJ2-7
D: .
V: TRBV28
DNA: TGTGCCAGCAAAGACCCAGGGTTCCACGAGCAGTACTTC
CDR3: CASKDPGFHEQYF

size: once
J: TRBJ2-1
D: TRBD2
V: TRBV7-6
DNA: TGTGCCAGCAGCTTAGCGAGTAGCGGGGGGGCTAGTAATGAGCAGTTCTTC
CDR3: CASSLASSGGASNEQFF

size: .
J: TRBJ2-1
D: .
V: TRBV5-6
DNA: TGTGCCAGCAGCTTAAGGGGTTACAATGAGCAGTTCTTC
CDR3: CASSLRGYNEQFF

size: .
J: TRBJ1-2
D: .
V: TRBV2
DNA: TGTGCCAGCCGAAATACCGGGACTTCTTATGGCTACACCTTC
CDR3: CASRNTGTSYGYTF

size: .
J: TRBJ2-5
D: TRBD1
V: TRBV5-1
DNA: TGCGCCAGCAGCTCGACAGGGGCCGAGACCCAGTACTTC
CDR3: CASSSTGAETQYF

size: few
J: TRBJ1-4
D: .
V: TRBV4-1
DNA: TGCGCCAGCAGCCAAACTAGGTACAGCGCAACTAATGAAAAACTGTTTTTT
CDR3: CASSQTRYSATNEKLFF

size: .
J: TRBJ1-1
D: .
V: TRBV6-1
DNA: TGTGCCAGCAGTGATAGTGAGGAGAACACTGAAGCTTTCTTT
CDR3: CASSDSEENTEAFF

size: .
J: TRBJ1-1
D: TRBD1
V: TRBV18
DNA: TGTGCCAGCTCACTGCGACAGGGGGACACTGAAGCTTTCTTT
CDR3: CASSLRQGDTEAFF

size: .
J: TRBJ1-5
D: TRBD1
V: TRBV2
DNA: TGTGCCAGCAACCCGGGACAGACTAGCAATCAGCCCCAGCATTTT
CDR3: CASNPGQTSNQPQHF

size: few
J: TRBJ2-2
D: TRBD1
V: TRBV7-9
DNA: TGTGCCAGCAGCCCCCCGGGACAGGGGAACACCGGGGAGCTGTTTTTT
CDR3: CASSPPGQGNTGELFF